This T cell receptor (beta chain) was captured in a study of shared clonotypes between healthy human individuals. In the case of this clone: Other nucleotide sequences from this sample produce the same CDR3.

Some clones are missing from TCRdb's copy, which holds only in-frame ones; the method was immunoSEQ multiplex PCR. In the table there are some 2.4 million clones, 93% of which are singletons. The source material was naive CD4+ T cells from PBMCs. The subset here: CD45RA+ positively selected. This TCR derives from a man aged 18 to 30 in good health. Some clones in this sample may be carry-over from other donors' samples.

The CDR3 sequence: CASSYSRRNYGYTF. CDR3 nucleotides: TGTGCCAGCAGTTACTCGCGGAGAAACTATGGCTACACCTTC. The rearrangement uses TRBV6-5 and TRBJ1-2; D not resolved. Germline values: CDR1 MNHEY, CDR2 SVGAGI. The CDR3 sequence is 14 residues long. V was cut by 0 bases and J by 2 bases, with 7 bases left in between.